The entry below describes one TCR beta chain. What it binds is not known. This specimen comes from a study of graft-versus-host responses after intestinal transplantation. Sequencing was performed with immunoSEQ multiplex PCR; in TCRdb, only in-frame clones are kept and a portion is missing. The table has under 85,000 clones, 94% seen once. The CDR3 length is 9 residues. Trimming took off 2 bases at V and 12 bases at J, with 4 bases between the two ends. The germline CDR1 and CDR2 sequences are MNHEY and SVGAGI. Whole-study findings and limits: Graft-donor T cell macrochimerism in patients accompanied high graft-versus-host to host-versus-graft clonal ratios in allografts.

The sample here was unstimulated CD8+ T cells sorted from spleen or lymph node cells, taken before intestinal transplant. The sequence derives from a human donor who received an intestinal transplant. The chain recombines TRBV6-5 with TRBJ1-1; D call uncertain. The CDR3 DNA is TGTGCCAGCAGTTACCCTACTTTCTTT. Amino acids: CASSYPTFF.